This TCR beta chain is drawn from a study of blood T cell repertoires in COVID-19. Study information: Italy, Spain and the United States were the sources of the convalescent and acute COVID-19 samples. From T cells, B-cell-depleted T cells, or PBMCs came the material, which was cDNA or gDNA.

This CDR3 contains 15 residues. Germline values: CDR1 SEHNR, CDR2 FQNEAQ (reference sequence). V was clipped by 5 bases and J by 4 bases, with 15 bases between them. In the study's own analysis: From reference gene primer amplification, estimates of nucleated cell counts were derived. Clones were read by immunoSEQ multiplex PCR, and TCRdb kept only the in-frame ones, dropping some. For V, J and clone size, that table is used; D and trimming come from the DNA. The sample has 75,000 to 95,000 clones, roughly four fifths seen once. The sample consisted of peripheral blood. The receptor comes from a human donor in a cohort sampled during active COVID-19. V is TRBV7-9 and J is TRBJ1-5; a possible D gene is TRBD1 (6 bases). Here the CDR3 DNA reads TGTGCCAGCAGCCCCGAGGGACACGAGAATCAGCCCCAGCATTTT. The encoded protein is CASSPEGHENQPQHF.